The rows below give T cell receptor beta chains drawn from one sample of a study of T cell repertoires in cytomegalovirus infection. Their target antigens are unknown. MiXCR, applied by TCRdb to the reads, yields one record per CDR3 protein. The sample has some 350,000 distinct CDR3 sequences; roughly a third are singletons. This specimen consisted of cultured PBMCs, obtained from culture after CMV antigen stimulation. These receptors originate from a human donor in good health (CMV status not recorded). Some clones in this sample may be carry-over from other donors' samples. Each CDR3 is given with its conserved first and last residue. Each record gives: D gene, V gene, J gene, clone size, CDR3 DNA, CDR3 protein. The D gene is left open where the match is weak. The size entry is marked missing in some rows and otherwise reads once, few, many or a size class.

-	TRBV7-2	TRBJ2-2	many	TGTGCCAGCAGCTTAGACAGGGTCGCCGGGGAGCTGTTTTTT	CASSLDRVAGELFF
TRBD2	TRBV4-1	TRBJ2-1	-	TGCGCCAGCAGCCTGGGGACTAGCGGGTTAGGGGATGAGCAGTTCTTC	CASSLGTSGLGDEQFF
-	TRBV12-3/TRBV12-4	TRBJ1-2	few	TGTGCCAGCAGTTTAACCGACAACTACTATGGCTACACCTTC	CASSLTDNYYGYTF
TRBD2	TRBV6-8	TRBJ2-3	-	TGTGCCAGCAGTCCCGGGGCCCTTAGTAGCGGGAGGTTTACGGGCACAGATACGCAGTATTTT	CASSPGALSSGRFTGTDTQYF
-	TRBV28	TRBJ1-5	few	TGTGCCAGCAGAAACGGGGCAGGGAGCAATCAGCCCCAGCATTTT	CASRNGAGSNQPQHF
-	TRBV7-2	TRBJ1-2	-	TGTGCCAGCAGCTGGGGACGGCAAAGTAACTATGGCTACACCTTC	CASSWGRQSNYGYTF
-	TRBV7-2	TRBJ2-7	many	TGTGCCAGCAGGATTACCGGGACCCAGTCATACGAGCAGTACTTC	CASRITGTQSYEQYF
-	TRBV7-2	TRBJ2-3	few	TGTGCCAGCAGCTCCCTGACACGACCACCGCAGTATTTT	CASSSLTRPPQYF
TRBD1	TRBV27	TRBJ1-1	-	TGTGCCAGCAGGGTCGACAGGGGGAACACTGAAGCTTTCTTT	CASRVDRGNTEAFF
TRBD2	TRBV19	TRBJ2-1	-	TGTGCCAGTAGTAAACTAGCGGAGCAATACAATGAGCAGTTCTTC	CASSKLAEQYNEQFF
-	TRBV4-1	TRBJ2-3	-	TGCGCCAGCAGCCAAGAGGTCGGTAGCACAGATACGCAGTATTTT	CASSQEVGSTDTQYF
-	TRBV6-2/TRBV6-3	TRBJ2-1	-	TGTGCCAGCAGTTACGGCTTGGACAATGAGCAGTTCTTC	CASSYGLDNEQFF
TRBD2	TRBV6-1	TRBJ2-1	-	TGTGCCAGCAGTGAATTTATAGCGGGAGGAGGGACCGAGCAGTTCTTC	CASSEFIAGGGTEQFF
-	TRBV7-2	TRBJ1-1	-	TGTGCCAGCAGCTTCGCCAGGTCGAACACTGAAGCTTTCTTT	CASSFARSNTEAFF
-	TRBV12-3/TRBV12-4	TRBJ2-1	few	TGTGCCAGCAGTTTCGAGCGGTATAGCTCCTACAATGAGCAGTTCTTC	CASSFERYSSYNEQFF
-	TRBV27	TRBJ2-4	once	TGTGCCAGCAGTTTCAGTATAGCCAAAAACATTCAGTACTTC	CASSFSIAKNIQYF
-	TRBV28	TRBJ2-7	-	TGTGCCAGCTCGGGCAGAACACTCCTCTCCTACGAGCAGTACTTC	CASSGRTLLSYEQYF
TRBD2	TRBV7-2	TRBJ2-1	few	TGTGCCAGCAGCTTTGCCGGACTAGCGGGAGGGCAGTTCTTC	CASSFAGLAGGQFF
-	TRBV5-1	TRBJ2-2	-	TGCGCCAGCAGCCCAAGCCGGGGCAGAACCACCGGGGAGCTGTTTTTT	CASSPSRGRTTGELFF
TRBD1	TRBV28	TRBJ1-2	few	TGTGCCAGCAGTTTATTTGGGGAGGGGACAGTCGTGCGCTATGGCTACACCTTC	CASSLFGEGTVVRYGYTF
-	TRBV18	TRBJ1-1	-	TGTGCCAGCTCACCTAGCGAACATCAGAACACTGAAGCTTTCTTT	CASSPSEHQNTEAFF
-	TRBV12-3/TRBV12-4	TRBJ1-1	-	TGTGCCAGCAGGATGGACAGAGCCTACACTGAAGCTTTCTTT	CASRMDRAYTEAFF
-	TRBV24-1	TRBJ2-1	many	TGTGCCACCAGTGATACGGCGGTCTACAATGAGCAGTTCTTC	CATSDTAVYNEQFF
-	TRBV7-3	TRBJ1-1	few	TGTGCCAGCAGCGGGAGGAACACTGAAGCTTTCTTT	CASSGRNTEAFF
-	TRBV28	TRBJ1-5	-	TGTGCCAGCAGTTTGCTATCCAATCAGCCCCAGCATTTT	CASSLLSNQPQHF
TRBD2	TRBV12-5	TRBJ2-1	-	TGTGCTAGTGGTTCCCAATGGAGCGGGAGGGCGAATGAGCAGTTCTTC	CASGSQWSGRANEQFF
TRBD1	TRBV3-1	TRBJ2-6	-	TGTGCCAGCGGATCCGGGACAGCTATCTCTGGGGCCAACGTCCTGACTTTC	CASGSGTAISGANVLTF
TRBD2	TRBV7-3	TRBJ2-2	-	TGTGCCAGCAGCTTAATCCCGACTAGCGACCCCGGGGAGCTGTTTTTT	CASSLIPTSDPGELFF
-	TRBV7-6	TRBJ1-5	many	TGTGCCAGCAGCTTAACTGCGGGAGGCAATCAGCCCCAGCATTTT	CASSLTAGGNQPQHF
-	TRBV4-3	TRBJ2-3	-	TGCGCCAGCAGTCCCACTGGAGGAGATACGCAGTATTTT	CASSPTGGDTQYF
-	TRBV7-2	TRBJ2-3	few	TGTGCCAGCAGCTTATTCCGGGATGGGACAGATACGCAGTATTTT	CASSLFRDGTDTQYF
-	TRBV19	TRBJ1-2	-	TGTGCCAGTAGTACTCTTCTGACAACTAACTATGGCTACACCTTC	CASSTLLTTNYGYTF
-	TRBV5-4	TRBJ2-5	few	TGTGCCAGCAGCCCGGAACCTCAAGAGACCCAGTACTTC	CASSPEPQETQYF
-	TRBV12-5	TRBJ2-3	-	TGTGCTAGTGGTTTGATACTCAGGGAAGGCACAGATACGCAGTATTTT	CASGLILREGTDTQYF
TRBD2	TRBV7-2	TRBJ2-3	few	TGTGCCAGCAGCTTAGGACGGTGGGGACTAGCCTCAGATACGCAGTATTTT	CASSLGRWGLASDTQYF
TRBD2	TRBV28	TRBJ2-1	-	TGTGCCAGCACCCCCTGGGGGGGGACTAGCGGGAGTCGGAATGAGCAGTTCTTC	CASTPWGGTSGSRNEQFF
-	TRBV12-3/TRBV12-4	TRBJ2-5	-	TGTGCCAGCAGTTTAGTAAAGACCCAGTACTTC	CASSLVKTQYF
-	TRBV7-2	TRBJ1-1	few	TGTGCCAGCAGCTCAGACTCAGGGAAGGGTGAAGCTTTCTTT	CASSSDSGKGEAFF
-	TRBV7-9	TRBJ2-3	many	TGTGCCAGCAGCTTGGAGGCGACCACAGATACGCAGTATTTT	CASSLEATTDTQYF
TRBD2	TRBV7-4	TRBJ2-1	few	TGTGCCAGCAGCTTCCTTAGCGGGAGGGCCTCCTACAATGAGCAGTTCTTC	CASSFLSGRASYNEQFF
-	TRBV6-6	TRBJ2-1	-	TGTGCCAGCAGCCACGCTCTAGCCACCCAGTTCTTC	CASSHALATQFF
TRBD2	TRBV11-2	TRBJ2-1	once	TGTGCCAGCAGCCTACCTCGCCGTACTAGGGACTACAATGATGAGCAGTTCTTC	CASSLPRRTRDYNDEQFF
-	TRBV4-1	TRBJ2-7	-	TGCGCCAGCAGCAACCCCATGGTGGCTCTCGAGCAGTACTTC	CASSNPMVALEQYF
-	TRBV7-2	TRBJ2-1	-	TGTGCCAGCAGCTTAGTAGGTTCGGCTAGCTCGTACAATGAGCAGTTCTTC	CASSLVGSASSYNEQFF
TRBD1	TRBV18	TRBJ1-1	-	TGTGCCAGCTCACCTCCGGGACAGGGGATGAACACTGAAGCTTTCTTT	CASSPPGQGMNTEAFF
-	TRBV20-1	TRBJ2-1	once	TGCAGTGCTAGGGCTAGTGGTAATGAGCAGTTCTTC	CSARASGNEQFF
-	TRBV12-3/TRBV12-4	TRBJ1-1	-	TGTGCCAGCAGCCCAAGCAAGGTAGCTGAAGCTTTCTTT	CASSPSKVAEAFF
TRBD2	TRBV6-8	TRBJ2-5	few	TGTGCCAGCAGCCCAACAGGGCCGGGACTAGCGGGCCAAGAGACCCAGTACTTC	CASSPTGPGLAGQETQYF
TRBD2	TRBV3-1	TRBJ2-1	-	TGTGCCAGCAGCCAAGGGCTAGCGGGAGCCCCCGCCGTAGGATATCTGGATGAGCAGTTCTTC	CASSQGLAGAPAVGYLDEQFF
TRBD2	TRBV4-1	TRBJ2-1	few	TGCGCCAGCAGTCCCACTAGCGCCGTTTCCTACAATGAGCAGTTCTTC	CASSPTSAVSYNEQFF
TRBD2	TRBV12-3/TRBV12-4	TRBJ2-1	-	TGTGCCAGCAGCCCACTCCAGGTAGCGGGAGGAGTCAATGAGCAGTTCTTC	CASSPLQVAGGVNEQFF
-	TRBV28	TRBJ1-1	-	TGTGCCAGCAGTTTACCCCGGGGGACTGAAGCTTTCTTT	CASSLPRGTEAFF